This T cell receptor beta chain was found in a study of vaccination and CD4 T cells after COVID-19. Once obtained from cultured CD4+ T cells, the DNA was sequenced using the Oncomine TCR Beta short-read assay. TCRdb analysed the PCR reads with MiXCR anew, one entry per CDR3 protein. Counted here are over 8,500 distinct CDR3 sequences, 65% to 70% occurring once; the ten biggest clones make up approximately 9%. CDR1 and CDR2 from the germline V gene are DFQATT and SNEGSKA (reference sequence). V was cut by 1 base and J by 4 bases, with 10 bases left in between. The CDR3 is 13 amino acids. Notes on this clonotype: Antigen unknown.

The treatment denotes: roughly 11-day PBMC culture with coronavirus spike peptide pools or control peptides (ViraFEST assay). Positive tests by PCR, dated March to December 2020, predated US Alpha, Beta and Delta variants. The source is a human donor who had recovered from COVID-19. The chain carries TRBV20-1 and TRBJ1-2; unclear D gene. The input for sequencing was CD4+ T cells from blood, cultured in vitro, taken before SARS-CoV-2 vaccination. As DNA, the CDR3 is TGCAGTGCTAGAGCAAGGGCCGGCTATGGCTACACCTTC. Translated, it gives CSARARAGYGYTF.